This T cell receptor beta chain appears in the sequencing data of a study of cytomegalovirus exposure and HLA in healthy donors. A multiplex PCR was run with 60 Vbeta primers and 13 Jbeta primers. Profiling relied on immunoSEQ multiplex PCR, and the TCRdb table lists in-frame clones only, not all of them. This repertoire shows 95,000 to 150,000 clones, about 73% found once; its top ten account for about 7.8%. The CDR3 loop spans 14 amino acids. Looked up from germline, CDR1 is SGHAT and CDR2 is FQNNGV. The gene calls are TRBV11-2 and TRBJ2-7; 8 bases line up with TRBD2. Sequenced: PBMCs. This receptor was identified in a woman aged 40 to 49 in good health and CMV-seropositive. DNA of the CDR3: TGTGCGCGCGAACCCGGGGGGGAGGGGTTCGAGCAGTACTTC. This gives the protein CAREPGGEGFEQYF.